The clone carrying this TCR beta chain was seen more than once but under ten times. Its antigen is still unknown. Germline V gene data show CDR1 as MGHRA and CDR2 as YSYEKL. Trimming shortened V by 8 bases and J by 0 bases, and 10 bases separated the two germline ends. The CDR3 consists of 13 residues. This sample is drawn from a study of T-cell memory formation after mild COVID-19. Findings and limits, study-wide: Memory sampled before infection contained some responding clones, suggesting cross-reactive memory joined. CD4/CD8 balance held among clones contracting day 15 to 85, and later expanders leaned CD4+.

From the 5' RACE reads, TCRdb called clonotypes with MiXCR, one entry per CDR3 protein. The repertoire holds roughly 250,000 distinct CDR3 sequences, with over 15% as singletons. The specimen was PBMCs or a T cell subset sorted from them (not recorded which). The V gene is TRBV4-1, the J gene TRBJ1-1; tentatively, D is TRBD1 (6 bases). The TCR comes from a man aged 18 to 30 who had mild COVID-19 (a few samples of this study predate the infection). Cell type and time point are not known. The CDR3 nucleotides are TGCGCCAGCCGGGGGCATTTGAACACTGAAGCTTTCTTT. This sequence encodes CASRGHLNTEAFF.